Shown below are 30 T cell receptor beta chains from a single sample sequenced in a study of shared clonotypes between healthy human individuals. Terminally differentiated effector memory CD45RA+ cells were excluded by CCR7 positive selection of CD45RO-negative cells. Only in-frame clones appear in the TCRdb table, and some are missing; sequencing was by immunoSEQ multiplex PCR. The sample consists of about 2 million clones, roughly 94% of them appearing once. Source material: naive CD8+ T cells sorted from blood. The receptors come from a man younger than 35 in good health.

This chain links TRBV7-9 with TRBJ1-1; D is perhaps TRBD1 (5 bases). V lost 4 bases to trimming and J lost 1 base, with 13 bases between them. The V gene's germline CDR1 is SEHNR and CDR2 FQNEAQ (reference sequence). The CDR3 loop spans 15 amino acids. The CDR3 region has the DNA TGTGCCAGCAGCTCTCTGGGACCGCCGAACACTGAAGCTTTCTTT. This encodes CASSSLGPPNTEAFF.

As regards this clone: The same CDR3 also results from other DNA sequences found in this sample. The CDR3 reads CASSQVGGGETQYF. In nucleotides, the CDR3 is TGCGCCAGCAGCCAAGTAGGGGGGGGAGAGACCCAGTACTTC. The chain couples TRBV4-3 to TRBJ2-5; the D gene is possibly TRBD2 (7 bases). Germline CDR1 and CDR2: LGHNA and YSLEER. V gave up 1 base and J gave up 4 bases, with 10 bases separating them. The CDR3 consists of 14 residues.

This chain joins TRBV6-1 and TRBJ2-1; D may correspond to TRBD1 or TRBD2 (6 bases each). The CDR3 runs to 15 residues. Per the germline V gene, CDR1 is MNHNS and CDR2 is SASEGT. Deletions cut 3 bases from V and 3 bases from J, with 12 bases between. CDR3 nucleotide sequence: TGTGCCAGCAGTGAGGGGGGCCCCAGCTACAATGAGCAGTTCTTC. Its protein is CASSEGGPSYNEQFF.

This sequence joins TRBV9 and TRBJ1-1; 11 bases map to TRBD1. The CDR3 has 22 residues. J gave up 5 bases and V 0 bases, and 24 bases lay outside the gene matches. Germline V CDR1 and CDR2: SGDLS, YYNGEE. Here the CDR3 reads CASSVVVVGQGVEVGKKTEAFF. Here the CDR3 DNA reads TGTGCCAGCAGCGTAGTAGTTGTGGGACAGGGGGTGGAGGTGGGGAAAAAAACTGAAGCTTTCTTT. Using reference TRBV9 and TRBJ1-1 for the parts outside the CDR3, the full variable domain is DSGVTQTPKHLITATGQRVTLRCSPRSGDLSVYWYQQSLDQGLQFLIQYYNGEERAKGNILERFSAQQFPDLHSELNLSSLELGDSALYFCASSVVVVGQGVEVGKKTEAFFGQGTRLTVV.

The chain joins TRBV7-1 to TRBJ2-7, with D perhaps assigned TRBD1 or TRBD2 (5 bases each). TRBV7-1 is recorded as an ORF, its role being uncertain. V lost 5 bases, J lost 2 bases, and 19 bases lay in between. CDR3 length equals 16 residues. CDR3 protein: CASSGTSGRRPYEQYF. The DNA for the CDR3 is TGTGCCAGCAGCGGGACCTCGGGAAGGCGGCCCTACGAGCAGTACTTC.

CDR3 sequence (DNA): TGTGCCAGTAGTACTCAGGGACAGGGTTATTCACCCCTCCACTTT. Its translation: CASSTQGQGYSPLHF. The chain is built from TRBV19 and TRBJ1-6, with 9 nucleotides matching TRBD1. The length of the CDR3 is 15 residues. In germline, CDR1 is LNHDA, CDR2 SQIVND (reference sequence). The trim removed 4 bases at V and 8 bases at J, leaving 6 bases unmatched. Full variable domain (missing parts from reference TRBV19 and TRBJ1-6): DGGITQSPKYLFRKEGQNVTLSCEQNLNHDAMYWYRQDPGQGLRLIYYSQIVNDFQKGDIAEGYSVSREKKESFPLTVTSAQKNPTAFYLCASSTQGQGYSPLHFGNGTRLTVT.

In this sample, this clone turned up once. The CDR3 protein is CASSSPGQQLETQYF. In DNA, the CDR3 is TGTGCCAGCAGCAGCCCGGGACAGCAACTCGAGACCCAGTACTTC. V usage is TRBV11-1 and J usage is TRBJ2-5; 7 bases are shared with TRBD1. V dropped 5 bases and J dropped 5; count of bases not matched to a gene: 11. This CDR3 region has 15 residues. Germline CDR1 SGHAT, CDR2 FQDESV (reference sequence).

This chain joins TRBV7-9 and TRBJ2-7; D possibly corresponds to TRBD1 (6 bases). V lost 2 bases, J lost 1 base, and 12 bases lay in between. Germline CDR1 and CDR2: SEHNR and FQNEAQ (reference sequence). The CDR3 runs to 15 residues. The CDR3 region has the DNA TGTGCCAGCAGCTTACAGGGGCTCGGGTCCTACGAGCAGTACTTC. This encodes CASSLQGLGSYEQYF.

The chain links TRBV12-2 to TRBJ2-2; the table's TRBD2 call for D was not verified on the DNA. TRBV12-2 is annotated as a pseudogene. CDR3 length: 14 residues. CDR3 sequence reads: CASRQDGGTGELFF. CDR3 coding DNA: TGTGCAAGTCGCCAGGACGGGGGCACCGGGGAGCTGTTTTTT.

The chain has TRBV5-4 and TRBJ2-2, with a possible D match to TRBD1 (6 bases). CDR3 size: 14 residues. Deletions cut 3 bases from V and 8 bases from J, with 14 bases between. Germline V gene sequence: CDR1 SGHNT, CDR2 YYREEE (reference sequence). The CDR3 DNA reads TGTGCCAGCAGCTGGGACACCCATGGAGGGGAGCTGTTTTTT. Its translation: CASSWDTHGGELFF.

The rearrangement uses TRBV6-5 and TRBJ2-1, with D possibly TRBD2 on 6 matching bases. This CDR3 is 14 amino acids long. Germline CDR1 and CDR2: MNHEY and SVGAGI. Trimming pared 0 bases from V and 6 bases from J, leaving 9 bases between. The CDR3, as DNA: TGTGCCAGCAGTTACTCATGGGACTTCAATGAGCAGTTCTTC. Translated: CASSYSWDFNEQFF.

In this sample, this clone turned up once. This chain's CDR3 is CASSSAELSGGPNEQFF. The CDR3 DNA follows: TGTGCCAGCAGCTCAGCCGAACTTAGCGGGGGGCCCAATGAGCAGTTCTTC. The chain uses TRBV9 and TRBJ2-1; 10 nucleotides match TRBD2. With 4 bases clipped from V and 6 bases from J, the junction kept 13 bases outside the gene matches. The germline gives CDR1 SGDLS, CDR2 YYNGEE. The CDR3 covers 17 residues. The full variable domain, in which reference TRBV9 and TRBJ2-1 provide the parts outside the CDR3, is DSGVTQTPKHLITATGQRVTLRCSPRSGDLSVYWYQQSLDQGLQFLIQYYNGEERAKGNILERFSAQQFPDLHSELNLSSLELGDSALYFCASSSAELSGGPNEQFFGPGTRLTVL.

V is TRBV7-9 and J is TRBJ1-2, with a tentative D call TRBD1 (5 bases). The germline V and J ends were trimmed by 5 bases and 5 bases, with 21 bases remaining between them. This CDR3 is built from 16 residues. Germline assignment: CDR1 SEHNR and CDR2 FQNEAQ (reference sequence). CDR3 loop: CASSSSLPGGNYGYTF. CDR3 nucleotides: TGTGCCAGCAGCAGTTCCTTGCCTGGGGGTAATTATGGCTACACCTTC.

V is TRBV2 and J is TRBJ1-6; 8 positions agree with TRBD1. With V trimmed by 2 bases and J by 6 bases, 6 bases remained unmatched. There are 16 residues in the CDR3. Germline-derived CDR1 and CDR2 are SNHLY and FYNNEI. The CDR3 region has the DNA TGTGCCAGCAGTGAACTTGGGACAGGTACTAATTCACCCCTCCACTTT. The encoded protein is CASSELGTGTNSPLHF.

The chain combines TRBV11-3 with TRBJ2-7, with TRBD1 identical over 7 bases. This CDR3 has 15 residues. J lost 1 base, V lost 5 bases, and 8 bases had no gene match. Germline-derived CDR1 and CDR2 are SGHNT and YENEEA. Here the CDR3 DNA reads TGTGCCAGCAGCAGGAAAAGACAGGGTTCCTACGAGCAGTACTTC. Translated, it gives CASSRKRQGSYEQYF.

The V call is TRBV2, the J call TRBJ2-7, with D perhaps TRBD1 or TRBD2 (5 bases each). The V gene's germline CDR1 is SNHLY and CDR2 FYNNEI. The CDR3 spans 13 residues. V shed 8 bases and J shed 2 bases, with 13 bases lying between them. Here the CDR3 DNA reads TGTGCCAGCTGTTGGGACGGAACCTACGAGCAGTACTTC. This gives the protein CASCWDGTYEQYF.

The rearrangement uses TRBV13 and TRBJ2-2; unclear D gene. The CDR3 is 16 residues long. Trimming shortened V by 3 bases and J by 0 bases, and 11 bases separated the two germline ends. CDR1 and CDR2 from the germline V gene are PRHDT and FYEKMQ (reference sequence). The CDR3 reads CASSFSYSSNTGELFF. DNA of the CDR3: TGTGCCAGCAGCTTTAGTTACAGTTCGAACACCGGGGAGCTGTTTTTT.

With regard to this clone: In the same sample, other DNA sequences code for this CDR3. The chain employs TRBV27 and TRBJ2-5; D gene ambiguous. The V gene lost 4 bases and the J gene lost 7 bases, with 7 bases spanning the gap. Germline CDR1 and CDR2: MNHEY and SMNVEV (reference sequence). CDR3 length equals 11 residues. The CDR3 loop reads CASSSLGTQYF. CDR3 nucleotides: TGTGCCAGCAGTTCGTTGGGGACCCAGTACTTC.

A word on this clone: The sample contains more than one DNA sequence encoding this CDR3. This chain uses TRBV7-9 with TRBJ2-7; D gene ambiguous. The CDR3 contains 12 residues. V lost 6 bases, J lost 4 bases, and 10 bases lay in between. Germline lookup yields CDR1 SEHNR and CDR2 FQNEAQ (reference sequence). The CDR3 DNA sequence: TGTGCCAGCAGTTCTACACCATACGAGCAGTACTTC. It encodes CASSSTPYEQYF.

The rearrangement joins TRBV6-1 to TRBJ1-1; D ambiguous. Trimming pared 4 bases from V and 4 bases from J, leaving 13 bases between. The germline V gene has CDR1 MNHNS and CDR2 SASEGT. The CDR3 length is 14 residues. The CDR3 coding sequence is TGTGCCAGCAGTGCGTTGGTATTGGGCACTGAAGCTTTCTTT. As protein: CASSALVLGTEAFF.

V usage is TRBV7-9 and J usage is TRBJ2-1; 10 bases map to TRBD2. Trimming cost V 2 bases and J 8 bases; bases outside gene matches: 6. This CDR3 is 15 amino acids long. Germline values: CDR1 SEHNR, CDR2 FQNEAQ (reference sequence). CDR3 sequence (DNA): TGTGCCAGCAGCTTATATACTAGCGGGGAGGATGAGCAGTTCTTC. The encoded protein is CASSLYTSGEDEQFF.

This clone was counted a single time. Different DNA sequences within this sample yield the same CDR3. The rearrangement links TRBV4-1 to TRBJ2-3, with 7 nucleotides matching TRBD2. Germline-derived CDR1 and CDR2 are MGHRA and YSYEKL. V lost 4 bases, J lost 3 bases, and 7 bases stayed unmatched. The CDR3 spans 15 residues. CDR3 loop: CASSPSGRGTDTQYF. DNA for the CDR3: TGCGCCAGCAGCCCTAGCGGCCGAGGGACAGATACGCAGTATTTT.

About this clone: This sample also contains other DNA sequences that code for the same CDR3. This chain uses TRBV7-9 with TRBJ2-7; D call uncertain. The CDR3 totals 13 residues. V lost 11 bases and J 2 bases, leaving 16 bases between the germline ends. The germline V gene has CDR1 SEHNR and CDR2 FQNEAQ (reference sequence). DNA of the CDR3: TGTGCCTCCAGCAGCGATAGTCCCTACGAGCAGTACTTC. Translation: CASSSDSPYEQYF.

The table lists this clone with a few counts. Distinct nucleotide sequences in the sample also encode this CDR3. The chain employs TRBV7-9 and TRBJ2-1, with no clear D. Trimming removed 2 bases from V and 8 bases from J, with 7 bases in between. This CDR3 is 12 amino acids long. Per the germline V gene, CDR1 is SEHNR and CDR2 is FQNEAQ (reference sequence). CDR3: CASSLMGDEQFF. DNA for the CDR3: TGTGCCAGCAGCTTAATGGGCGATGAGCAGTTCTTC.

This chain uses TRBV7-8 with TRBJ2-1, with 7 positions matching TRBD2. Germline V gene lookup returns CDR1 SGHVS and CDR2 FQNEAQ. The J segment lost 1 base and the V segment lost 5 bases, leaving 14 bases of the junction unmatched. This CDR3 is built from 18 residues. CDR3 sequence (DNA): TGTGCCAGCAGCGCCTCCCTAGTGGGAGGGTATTCCTACAATGAGCAGTTCTTC. Translating gives CASSASLVGGYSYNEQFF.

The chain joins TRBV7-9 to TRBJ2-3, with D uncertain. CDR3 size: 16 residues. The V end lost 2 bases, the J end lost 2 bases, and 14 bases lay between the germline ends. Germline CDR1 reads SEHNR; CDR2 reads FQNEAQ (reference sequence). CDR3 nucleotides: TGTGCCAGCAGCTTAATGAGCGCTCCCCTCACAGATACGCAGTATTTT. It translates to CASSLMSAPLTDTQYF. The entire variable domain, with the rest obtained from reference TRBV7-9 and TRBJ2-3, is as follows: DTGVSQNPRHKITKRGQNVTFRCDPISEHNRLYWYRQTLGQGPEFLTYFQNEAQLEKSRLLSDRFSAERPKGSFSTLEIQRTEQGDSAMYLCASSLMSAPLTDTQYFGPGTRLTVL.

Comment on this clone: Sequence at one end of the junction differs from germline and may be a read error. This rearrangement joins TRBV7-9 to TRBJ2-4; TRBD2 is a possible D gene (6 bases). Germline CDR1 reads SEHNR; CDR2 reads FQNEAQ (reference sequence). The CDR3 has 11 amino acids. CDR3 coding DNA: TGTGCCAGCAGCTTAGGCGGGACCGAAAACTTC. Its protein product is CASSLGGTENF.

A note on this clone: Other DNA sequences within the sample encode an identical CDR3. The rearrangement uses TRBV13 and TRBJ2-5, with 8 bases identical to TRBD2. This CDR3 has 16 residues. Looked up from germline, CDR1 is PRHDT and CDR2 is FYEKMQ (reference sequence). The junction had 5 bases not matched to a gene; V was cut back by 2 bases and J by 0 bases. DNA of the CDR3: TGTGCCAGCAGCTTAAGGGTAGCGGGATACCAAGAGACCCAGTACTTC. This sequence encodes CASSLRVAGYQETQYF. The full variable domain, with the rest looked up from reference TRBV13 and TRBJ2-5, is AAGVIQSPRHLIKEKRETATLKCYPIPRHDTVYWYQQGPGQDPQFLISFYEKMQSDKGSIPDRFSAQQFSDYHSELNMSSLELGDSALYFCASSLRVAGYQETQYFGPGTRLLVL.

The chain couples TRBV30 to TRBJ2-7, with TRBD2 matching over 9 bases. Trimming cost V 0 bases and J 4 bases; bases outside gene matches: 7. CDR1 is GTSNPN and CDR2 is SVGIG in the germline V gene (reference sequence). The CDR3 is 15 residues long. The chain's CDR3 is CAWSVASGIRYEQYF. CDR3 coding DNA: TGTGCCTGGAGTGTAGCTAGCGGGATACGGTACGAGCAGTACTTC.

About this clone itself: The sample contains more than one DNA sequence encoding this CDR3. The V and J genes are TRBV30 and TRBJ1-1; tentative D call: TRBD1 (5 bases). The germline CDR1 and CDR2 sequences are GTSNPN and SVGIG (reference sequence). The CDR3 has 13 residues. The ends were cut back, 2 bases at V and 5 bases at J, with 12 bases in the middle. CDR3 DNA sequence: TGTGCCTGGAGTCCATTGGGGGATACTGAAGCTTTCTTT. This codes for CAWSPLGDTEAFF.